These 23 T cell receptor beta chains share one sample of origin, sequenced in a study of OX40 agonist ivuxolimab in advanced cancers. TCRdb keeps only in-frame clones here, not all; method: immunoSEQ multiplex PCR. The sample consists of tens of thousands of clones, approximately 81% of them appearing once. Sequences were derived from CD4+ or CD8+ T cells sorted from blood, sampled in a trial of the OX40 agonist ivuxolimab. These receptors all stem from an adult with an advanced solid tumor such as melanoma, head and neck, liver or kidney cancer.

The chain combines TRBV7-2 with TRBJ1-1; no reliable D call. Germline assignment: CDR1 SGHTA and CDR2 FQGNSA. This CDR3 comprises 15 residues. Trimming pared 1 base from V and 4 bases from J, leaving 13 bases between. The CDR3 sequence is CASSLVTGIGTEAFF. The CDR3 DNA sequence: TGTGCCAGCAGCTTAGTGACCGGGATCGGCACTGAAGCTTTCTTT.

The rearrangement links TRBV5-4 to TRBJ2-5; a weak D match, TRBD1 (6 bases). Trimming took off 0 bases at V and 3 bases at J, with 6 bases between the two ends. CDR1 SGHNT and CDR2 YYREEE come from the germline V gene (reference sequence). The CDR3 has 13 residues. CDR3 in amino acids: CASSLDREETQYF. Here the CDR3 DNA reads TGTGCCAGCAGCTTGGACAGGGAAGAGACCCAGTACTTC.

The V call is TRBV18, the J call TRBJ2-1; tentative D call: TRBD1 (6 bases). Trimming took off 3 bases at V and 3 bases at J, with 15 bases between the two ends. Germline CDR1 KGHSH, CDR2 LQKENI. The CDR3 covers 16 residues. CDR3 loop: CASSPNQQGNYNEQFF. The CDR3 bases are TGTGCCAGCTCACCTAATCAACAGGGAAACTACAATGAGCAGTTCTTC.

The sample holds a few counts of this clone. The chain couples TRBV6-4 to TRBJ1-2; 7 bases fit TRBD1. CDR3 length: 16 amino acids. Trimming cost V 3 bases and J 1 base; bases outside gene matches: 8. Germline assignment: CDR1 MRHNA and CDR2 SNTAGT. CDR3 amino acids: CASSDYPGGDNYGYTF. CDR3 nucleotide sequence: TGTGCCAGCAGTGATTACCCAGGGGGAGATAACTATGGCTACACCTTC.

The gene calls are TRBV7-9 and TRBJ1-3; D is possibly TRBD1 (6 bases). Deletions cut 5 bases from V and 2 bases from J, with 10 bases between. Looked up from germline, CDR1 is SEHNR and CDR2 is FQNEAQ (reference sequence). The CDR3 totals 14 residues. The CDR3 protein is CASSPHRAGNTIYF. CDR3 DNA: TGTGCCAGCAGCCCACACAGGGCTGGAAACACCATATATTTT. Together with reference TRBV7-9 and TRBJ1-3, the CDR3 gives the full variable domain: DTGVSQNPRHKITKRGQNVTFRCDPISEHNRLYWYRQTLGQGPEFLTYFQNEAQLEKSRLLSDRFSAERPKGSFSTLEIQRTEQGDSAMYLCASSPHRAGNTIYFGEGSWLTVV.

This rearrangement joins TRBV9 to TRBJ1-4, with D uncertain. The V end lost 3 bases, the J end lost 5 bases, and 20 bases lay between the germline ends. The CDR3 sequence is 17 residues long. Germline V gene data show CDR1 as SGDLS and CDR2 as YYNGEE. The CDR3 loop reads CASSDGVTGGGNEKLFF. The CDR3 region has the DNA TGTGCCAGCAGCGACGGGGTGACGGGAGGAGGGAATGAAAAACTGTTTTTT.

The chain has TRBV5-4 and TRBJ2-3, with D perhaps given as TRBD1 or TRBD2 (5 bases each). V lost 3 bases, J lost 6 bases, and 17 bases lay in between. From germline, CDR1 is SGHNT and CDR2 YYREEE (reference sequence). This CDR3 has 15 residues. The chain's CDR3 is CASSWTGRPWDTQYF. As DNA, the CDR3 is TGTGCCAGCAGCTGGACGGGACGACCCTGGGATACGCAGTATTTT.

The genes are TRBV7-2 and TRBJ2-5; D ambiguous. The CDR3 consists of 12 residues. Germline loops: CDR1 SGHTA, CDR2 FQGNSA. V lost 0 bases and J 5 bases, leaving 4 bases between the germline ends. The CDR3 DNA reads TGTGCCAGCAGCTTAGCGAGGGAGACCCAGTACTTC. Translating gives CASSLARETQYF.

This rearrangement joins TRBV2 to TRBJ2-7; D not certain. The ends were cut back, 6 bases at V and 0 bases at J, with 6 bases in the middle. The CDR3 totals 12 residues. Germline assignment: CDR1 SNHLY and CDR2 FYNNEI. CDR3 amino acids: CASRDDSYEQYF. For the CDR3, the DNA is TGTGCCAGCAGGGACGACTCCTACGAGCAGTACTTC.

This clone was detected once. The chain joins TRBV11-3 to TRBJ2-2, with 8 bases that match TRBD2. There are 15 residues in the CDR3. Germline V gives CDR1 SGHNT, CDR2 YENEEA. V lost 5 bases, J lost 2 bases, and 4 bases stayed unmatched. The chain's CDR3 is CASSPLAGNTGELFF. For the CDR3, the DNA is TGTGCCAGCAGCCCCTTAGCGGGAAACACCGGGGAGCTGTTTTTT.

The rearrangement joins TRBV19 to TRBJ1-4; perhaps TRBD1 as D (5 bases). Trimming cost V 7 bases and J 7 bases, with 22 bases left between them. This CDR3 spans 16 amino acids. Germline assignment: CDR1 LNHDA and CDR2 SQIVND (reference sequence). CDR3 sequence: CASILTARGFREKLFF. The DNA of the CDR3 is TGTGCCAGTATCTTAACCGCCCGGGGCTTCCGTGAAAAACTGTTTTTT.

V usage is TRBV14 and J usage is TRBJ1-2, with TRBD1 matching 9 bases. CDR3 size: 15 residues. The germline V gene has CDR1 SGHDN and CDR2 FVKESK. The V gene end was trimmed by 4 bases and the J gene end by 5 bases; junction bases not matched to a gene: 8. CDR3 DNA: TGTGCCAGCAGCCTTCACCGGGACAGGGATTATGGCTACACCTTC. Encoded protein: CASSLHRDRDYGYTF. The whole variable domain, filled in from reference TRBV14 and TRBJ1-2, reads EAGVTQFPSHSVIEKGQTVTLRCDPISGHDNLYWYRRVMGKEIKFLLHFVKESKQDESGMPNNRFLAERTGGTYSTLKVQPAELEDSGVYFCASSLHRDRDYGYTFGSGTRLTVV.

The chain links TRBV5-6 to TRBJ1-2; TRBD1 is a possible D gene (5 bases). Trimming stripped 1 base from V and 0 bases from J, with 13 bases between. The CDR3 has 16 residues. The germline V gene has CDR1 SGHDT and CDR2 YYEEEE. The DNA for the CDR3 is TGTGCCAGCAGCTTGAGGGGAGCGGGGGCTAACTATGGCTACACCTTC. Encoded protein: CASSLRGAGANYGYTF.

This clone has just a few counts. The chain couples TRBV7-9 to TRBJ1-1; tentative D call: TRBD1 (5 bases). The V end was cut by 1 base, the J end by 5 bases, with 11 bases between. CDR1 and CDR2 from the germline V gene are SEHNR and FQNEAQ (reference sequence). The CDR3 consists of 14 residues. CDR3 nucleotide sequence: TGTGCCAGCAGCTTAGACCAGGGATTTACTGAAGCTTTCTTT. It codes for CASSLDQGFTEAFF.

The gene calls are TRBV28 and TRBJ1-5, with D tentatively TRBD1 (6 bases). The germline V gene encodes CDR1 MDHEN and CDR2 SYDVKM. The CDR3 is made up of 17 amino acids. Trimming removed 4 bases from V and 3 bases from J, with 19 bases in between. The CDR3 loop is CASSSPAGGGNNQPQHF. The CDR3 DNA is TGTGCCAGCAGTTCCCCGGCGGGGGGCGGGAACAATCAGCCCCAGCATTTT.

This clone was seen only a few times. V and J are TRBV2 and TRBJ1-5; TRBD1 might be the D (5 bases). The CDR3 runs 14 residues. The V end lost 7 bases, the J end lost 5 bases, and 15 bases lay between the germline ends. CDR1 and CDR2 (germline): SNHLY, FYNNEI. CDR3 residues: CASTGTGEDQPQHF. CDR3 coding DNA: TGTGCCAGCACGGGGACGGGGGAGGATCAGCCCCAGCATTTT.

V gene TRBV2 combines with J gene TRBJ1-3, with D tentatively TRBD1 (5 bases). Looked up from germline, CDR1 is SNHLY and CDR2 is FYNNEI. This CDR3 contains 16 residues. Trimming removed 7 bases at V and 0 bases at J, with 16 bases between. The CDR3 DNA sequence: TGTGCCAGCACCGACCCGAGGGGTTTCTCTGGAAACACCATATATTTT. Protein: CASTDPRGFSGNTIYF.

Turning to this clone: A junction end diverges from the germline sequence, so it may reflect a read error. V is TRBV5-5 and J is TRBJ2-3; 7 bases line up with TRBD1. Germline assignment: CDR1 SGHKS and CDR2 YYEKEE (reference sequence). The CDR3 has 16 amino acids. The CDR3 protein is CASSQDRDRATDTQYF. The CDR3, as DNA: TGCGCCAGCAGCCAAGATCGGGACAGAGCCACAGATACGCAGTATTTT.

The chain joins TRBV29-1 to TRBJ2-2; 9 bases match TRBD1. The CDR3 is 13 residues long. Trimming cost V 6 bases and J 3 bases; bases outside gene matches: 2. In germline, CDR1 is SQVTM, CDR2 ANQGSEA. The CDR3 here is CSVDRGYTGELFF. DNA for the CDR3: TGCAGCGTCGACAGGGGGTACACCGGGGAGCTGTTTTTT.

CDR3 DNA: TGCGCCAGCGCGGTGAACTTGTCGGTTGCTAGCAATCAGCCCCAGCATTTT. Encoded protein: CASAVNLSVASNQPQHF. V gene TRBV10-1 combines with J gene TRBJ1-5; D uncertain. Trimming removed 8 bases from V and 0 bases from J, with 20 bases in between. Per germline, CDR1 WNHNN and CDR2 SYGVQD (reference sequence). This CDR3 contains 17 residues.

The table lists this clone with a count of one. The rearrangement uses TRBV9 and TRBJ2-3, with 8 bases lining up with TRBD2. In germline, CDR1 is SGDLS, CDR2 YYNGEE. The CDR3 is made up of 17 amino acids. The trim removed 0 bases at V and 2 bases at J, leaving 8 bases unmatched. CDR3 DNA sequence: TGTGCCAGCAGCGTAGTGGGCGGGAGGACCTCCACAGATACGCAGTATTTT. This sequence encodes CASSVVGGRTSTDTQYF.

V usage is TRBV7-9 and J usage is TRBJ2-7, with D perhaps TRBD1 (6 bases). Germline V CDR1 and CDR2: SEHNR, FQNEAQ (reference sequence). Trimming took 5 bases from V and 0 from J, leaving 14 bases between them. This CDR3 has 15 residues. The chain's CDR3 is CASSDQGSPSYEQYF. The CDR3 DNA reads TGTGCCAGCAGCGACCAGGGGTCCCCCTCCTACGAGCAGTACTTC.

This chain joins TRBV11-2 and TRBJ2-1; tentative D call: TRBD1 (6 bases). The V end lost 5 bases, the J end lost 6 bases, and 8 bases lay between the germline ends. Germline assignment: CDR1 SGHAT and CDR2 FQNNGV. This CDR3 is 12 amino acids long. This chain's CDR3 is CASSPQGNEQFF. CDR3 bases: TGTGCCAGCAGCCCACAGGGCAATGAGCAGTTCTTC. The variable domain in full, completed from reference TRBV11-2 and TRBJ2-1, reads EAGVAQSPRYKIIEKRQSVAFWCNPISGHATLYWYQQILGQGPKLLIQFQNNGVVDDSQLPKDRFSAERLKGVDSTLKIQPAKLEDSAVYLCASSPQGNEQFFGPGTRLTVL.